The 5 T cell receptor beta chains below all came from one sample that was sequenced in a study of shared clonotypes between healthy human individuals. Sequencing used immunoSEQ multiplex PCR; TCRdb keeps in-frame clones, though not all of them. The sample gives some 360,000 clones, less than 75% of which show up once; less than 11% is in the top ten. Sequencing was performed on memory CD4+ T cells sorted from blood. The sample's subset: CD45RA-negative fraction. These receptors were taken from a man aged 30-40 years in good health.

Only a few counts were recorded for this clone. The chain joins TRBV5-6 to TRBJ2-2, with D perhaps TRBD1 (6 bases). Between the trimmed V and J ends, which lost 4 bases and 2 bases, there was a span of 15 bases. This CDR3 comprises 16 residues. Germline CDR1 is SGHDT and CDR2 is YYEEEE. The CDR3 region is CASSKTGFANTGELFF. As DNA, the CDR3 is TGTGCCAGCAGCAAGACAGGCTTCGCCAACACCGGGGAGCTGTTTTTT.

This sequence joins TRBV5-4 and TRBJ1-4; 9 bases align to TRBD1. Per the germline V gene, CDR1 is SGHNT and CDR2 is YYREEE (reference sequence). The CDR3 spans 15 residues. V lost 3 bases and J lost 3; bases outside the gene matches: 3. CDR3 DNA sequence: TGTGCCAGCAGCTCCCGACAGGGGGCTAATGAAAAACTGTTTTTT. This encodes CASSSRQGANEKLFF. The whole variable domain, remainder taken from reference TRBV5-4 and TRBJ1-4, is ETGVTQSPTHLIKTRGQQVTLRCSSQSGHNTVSWYQQALGQGPQFIFQYYREEENGRGNFPPRFSGLQFPNYSSELNVNALELDDSALYLCASSSRQGANEKLFFGSGTQLSVL.

The CDR3, as DNA: TGCGCCAGCAGCTTGGCCGCAGGGGCTTCGACTGGCTACACCTTC. Its protein is CASSLAAGASTGYTF. This chain links TRBV5-1 with TRBJ1-2, with D possibly matching TRBD1 (6 bases). CDR3 size: 15 residues. V dropped 0 bases and J dropped 7 bases, with 16 bases sitting between them. The germline CDR1 and CDR2 sequences are SGHRS and YFSETQ.

The chain carries TRBV19 and TRBJ2-7; 10 bases match TRBD2. In germline, CDR1 is LNHDA, CDR2 SQIVND (reference sequence). CDR3 length: 15 amino acids. With V trimmed by 5 bases and J by 4 bases, 8 bases remained unmatched. CDR3 residues: CASSPTGTSAYEQYF. The CDR3 DNA follows: TGTGCCAGTAGTCCAACCGGGACTAGCGCGTACGAGCAGTACTTC.

The rearrangement links TRBV18 to TRBJ2-7; the D gene is possibly TRBD1 (6 bases). The CDR3 totals 15 residues. Looked up from germline, CDR1 is KGHSH and CDR2 is LQKENI. V was trimmed by 5 bases and J by 5 bases, leaving 19 bases between them. The CDR3 loop reads CASSSAQGKKDEQYF. CDR3 DNA sequence: TGTGCCAGCTCATCAGCACAGGGAAAAAAGGACGAGCAGTACTTC.